This T cell receptor (beta chain) was obtained from a study of CD8 T cells in Susac syndrome. Remarks on this clonotype: No antigen is known for it.

Findings and limits, study-wide: The study recognized that its TCR sequencing and HLA analysis covered a relatively small number of individuals.

This CDR3 contains 13 residues. Between the trimmed V and J ends, which lost 0 bases and 8 bases, there was a span of 11 bases. The germline CDR1 and CDR2 sequences are SGHRS and YFSETQ. Sequencing targeted TCR beta in T cells from blood (CD8+ and CD4+). TEMRA cells underwent FACS enrichment and CD8+ and CD4+ T cells underwent negative isolation. When the RNA was reverse transcribed, random hexamers were used with an input of roughly 0.5 to 1 ug. It was immunoSEQ multiplex PCR that amplified TCR beta CDR3 across 54 Vbeta and 13 Jbeta. TCRdb reprocessed the immunoSEQ multiplex PCR reads via MiXCR and lists one record per CDR3 protein. The sample records 250,000 to 300,000 distinct CDR3 sequences, 80% to 90% being singletons.

This TCR derives from a human donor with multiple sclerosis. This sequence joins TRBV5-1 and TRBJ1-1; no firm D call. Input material: CD8+ T cells from PBMCs. The CDR3 nucleotides are TGCGCCAGCAGCTTGGGGTCGCAGCCCGAAGCTTTCTTT. Translation gives CASSLGSQPEAFF.